Below, 6 T cell receptor beta chains from the same sample are listed, as sequenced in a study of beta chain features in type 1 diabetes. Sequenced material consisted of expressed TCRB transcripts (all of the isolated RNA was reverse transcribed). Assay: immunoSEQ multiplex PCR; the TCRdb copy retains only in-frame clones and omits some. Of roughly 500,000 clones listed, around 28% are singletons. The material sequenced was naive CD4+ T cells from blood. The receptors come from a man between 18 and 35 years old in good health.

Of note for this clone: This sample includes further DNA sequences coding for the same CDR3. The chain combines TRBV5-4 with TRBJ2-5; TRBD1 matches at 9 bases. After removal of 4 bases from V and 2 bases from J, the junction contained 3 bases not matched to a gene. The germline gives CDR1 SGHNT, CDR2 YYREEE (reference sequence). This CDR3 has 14 amino acids. The CDR3 bases are TGTGCCAGCAGCCTCGACAGGGGGCAAGAGACCCAGTACTTC. Its translation is CASSLDRGQETQYF.

This clone occurred a few times. This chain connects TRBV5-1 to TRBJ2-1; the D gene could be TRBD1 or TRBD2 (5 bases each). V was cut by 2 bases and J by 0 bases, with 18 bases left in between. The germline V gene encodes CDR1 SGHRS and CDR2 YFSETQ. The CDR3 consists of 18 residues. The CDR3 spells CASSFGAQTLSSYNEQFF. CDR3 in DNA: TGCGCCAGCAGCTTCGGGGCGCAAACCCTGAGCTCCTACAATGAGCAGTTCTTC.

This clone was recorded a few times. The genes are TRBV2 and TRBJ2-3, with TRBD2 as a possible D gene (6 bases). CDR3 length: 14 amino acids. The V gene lost 6 bases and the J gene lost 2 bases, with 12 bases spanning the gap. Germline-derived CDR1 and CDR2 are SNHLY and FYNNEI. The CDR3 sequence is CASRPAGFTDTQYF. CDR3 DNA sequence: TGTGCCAGCAGACCAGCGGGTTTCACAGATACGCAGTATTTT.

J is TRBJ1-5 and V is TRBV7-9; D gene ambiguous. The V gene's germline CDR1 is SEHNR and CDR2 FQNEAQ (reference sequence). V was pared by 5 bases and J by 3 bases, with 11 bases between. This CDR3 has 14 residues. CDR3: CASSRGLTNQPQHF. The CDR3 nucleotides are TGTGCCAGCAGCCGGGGTCTTACCAATCAGCCCCAGCATTTT. The full variable domain, rest sourced from reference TRBV7-9 and TRBJ1-5, is DTGVSQNPRHKITKRGQNVTFRCDPISEHNRLYWYRQTLGQGPEFLTYFQNEAQLEKSRLLSDRFSAERPKGSFSTLEIQRTEQGDSAMYLCASSRGLTNQPQHFGDGTRLSIL.

The chain uses TRBV15 and TRBJ2-3, with TRBD2 matching over 8 bases. The ends lost 1 base at V and 4 bases at J; junction bases unmatched: 7. This CDR3 contains 16 residues. CDR1 is LNHNV and CDR2 is YYDKDF in the germline V gene (reference sequence). The CDR3 loop reads CATSRAWREVPDTQYF. The CDR3 nucleotides are TGTGCCACCAGCAGAGCGTGGCGGGAGGTACCAGATACGCAGTATTTT.

CDR3 sequence (DNA): TGCGCCAGCGCGGGGACTAGCCAGGAGACCCAGTACTTC. This encodes CASAGTSQETQYF. V is TRBV5-1 and J is TRBJ2-5; 9 bases are shared with TRBD2. The germline gives CDR1 SGHRS, CDR2 YFSETQ. The V segment lost 7 bases and the J segment 5 bases; nucleotides outside the gene matches: 6. The CDR3 has 13 amino acids.